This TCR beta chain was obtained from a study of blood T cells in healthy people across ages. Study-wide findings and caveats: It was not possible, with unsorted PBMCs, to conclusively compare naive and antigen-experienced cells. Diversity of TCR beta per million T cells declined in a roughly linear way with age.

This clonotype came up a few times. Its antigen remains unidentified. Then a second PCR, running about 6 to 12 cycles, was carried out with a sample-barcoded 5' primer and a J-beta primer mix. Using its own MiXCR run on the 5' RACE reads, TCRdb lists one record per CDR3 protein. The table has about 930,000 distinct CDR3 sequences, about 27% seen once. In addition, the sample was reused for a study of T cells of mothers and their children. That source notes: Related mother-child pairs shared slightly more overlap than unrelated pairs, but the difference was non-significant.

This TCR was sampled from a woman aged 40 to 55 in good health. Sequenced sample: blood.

Written as DNA, the CDR3 is TGTGCCATCATTTGGAGGGAGAGCAATCAGCCCCAGCATTTT. Translated, it gives CAIIWRESNQPQHF. The chain has TRBV10-3 and TRBJ1-5; D gene ambiguous. CDR1 is ENHRY and CDR2 is SYGVKD in the germline V gene. Trimming left V 7 bases short and J 1 base short, with 11 bases between. This CDR3 is built from 14 residues.